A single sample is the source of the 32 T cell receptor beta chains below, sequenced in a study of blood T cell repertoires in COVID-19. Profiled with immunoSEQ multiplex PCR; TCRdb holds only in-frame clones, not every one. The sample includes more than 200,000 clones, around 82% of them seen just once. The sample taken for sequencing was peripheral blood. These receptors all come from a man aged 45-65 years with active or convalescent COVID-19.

CDR3 loop: CASSHSTSGGSNEQFF. The CDR3 DNA reads as TGTGCCAGCAGCCATTCAACTAGCGGGGGTTCCAATGAGCAGTTCTTC. This chain uses TRBV3-1 (or the pseudogene TRBV3-2) with TRBJ2-1, with TRBD2 matching 11 bases. V shed 3 bases, J shed 6 bases, and the junction held 7 bases outside the gene matches. The CDR3 sequence is 16 residues long. The V gene's germline CDR1 is LGHDT and CDR2 YNNKEL (reference sequence).

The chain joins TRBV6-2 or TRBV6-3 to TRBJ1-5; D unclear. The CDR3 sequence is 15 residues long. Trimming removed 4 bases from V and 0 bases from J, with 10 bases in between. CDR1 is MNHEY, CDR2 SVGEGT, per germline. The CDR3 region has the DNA TGTGCCAGCAGTTTCCGGGTCCTTAGCAATCAGCCCCAGCATTTT. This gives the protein CASSFRVLSNQPQHF.

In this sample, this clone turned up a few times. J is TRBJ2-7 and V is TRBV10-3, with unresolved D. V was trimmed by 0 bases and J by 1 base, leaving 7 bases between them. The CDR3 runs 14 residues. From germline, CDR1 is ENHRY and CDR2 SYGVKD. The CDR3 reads CAISESAASYEQYF. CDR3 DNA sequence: TGTGCCATCAGTGAGTCGGCAGCGTCCTACGAGCAGTACTTC.

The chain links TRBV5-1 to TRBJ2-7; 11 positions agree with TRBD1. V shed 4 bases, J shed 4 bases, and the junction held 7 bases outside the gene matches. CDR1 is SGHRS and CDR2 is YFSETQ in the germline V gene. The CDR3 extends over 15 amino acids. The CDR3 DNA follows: TGCGCCAGCAGCCCCCCCGGACAGGGGGCTTACGAGCAGTACTTC. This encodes CASSPPGQGAYEQYF.

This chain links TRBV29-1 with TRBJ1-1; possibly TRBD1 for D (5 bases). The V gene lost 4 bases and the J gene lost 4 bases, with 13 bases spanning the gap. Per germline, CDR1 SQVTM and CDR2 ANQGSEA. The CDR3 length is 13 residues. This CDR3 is CSVGGRRSTEAFF. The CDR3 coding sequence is TGCAGCGTTGGGGGCAGGCGGTCCACTGAAGCTTTCTTT.

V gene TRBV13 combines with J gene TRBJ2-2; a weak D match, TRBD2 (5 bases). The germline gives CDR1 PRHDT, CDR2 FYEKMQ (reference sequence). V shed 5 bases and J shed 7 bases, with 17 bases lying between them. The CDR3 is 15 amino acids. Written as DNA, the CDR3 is TGTGCCAGCAGCAGCCGGACTCGGGCAGGCGGGGAGCTGTTTTTT. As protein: CASSSRTRAGGELFF.

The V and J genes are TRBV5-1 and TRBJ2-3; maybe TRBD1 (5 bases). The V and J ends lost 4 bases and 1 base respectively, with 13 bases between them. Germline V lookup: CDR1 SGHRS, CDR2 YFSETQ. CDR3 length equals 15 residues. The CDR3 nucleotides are TGCGCCAGCAGCGCGCAGGACAAACGCACAGATACGCAGTATTTT. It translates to CASSAQDKRTDTQYF.

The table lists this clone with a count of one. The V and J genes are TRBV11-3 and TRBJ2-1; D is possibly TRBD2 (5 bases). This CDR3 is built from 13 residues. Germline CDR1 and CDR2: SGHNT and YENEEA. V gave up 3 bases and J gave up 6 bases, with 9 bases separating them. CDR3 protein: CASSFGLLNEQFF. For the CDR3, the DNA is TGTGCCAGCAGCTTCGGACTCCTCAATGAGCAGTTCTTC.

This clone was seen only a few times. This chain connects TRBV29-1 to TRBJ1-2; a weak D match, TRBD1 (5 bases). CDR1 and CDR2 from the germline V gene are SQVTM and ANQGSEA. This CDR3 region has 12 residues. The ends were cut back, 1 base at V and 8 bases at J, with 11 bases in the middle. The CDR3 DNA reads TGCAGCGTTGAAGTGGGGCCGAGGGGCTACACCTTC. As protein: CSVEVGPRGYTF.

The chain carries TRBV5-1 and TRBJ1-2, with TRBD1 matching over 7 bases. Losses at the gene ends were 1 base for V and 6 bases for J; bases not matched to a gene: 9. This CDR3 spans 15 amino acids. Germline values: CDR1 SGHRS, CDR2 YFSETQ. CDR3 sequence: CASSLRTGEGNGYTF. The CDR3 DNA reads TGCGCCAGCAGCTTGAGGACAGGTGAGGGGAATGGCTACACCTTC.

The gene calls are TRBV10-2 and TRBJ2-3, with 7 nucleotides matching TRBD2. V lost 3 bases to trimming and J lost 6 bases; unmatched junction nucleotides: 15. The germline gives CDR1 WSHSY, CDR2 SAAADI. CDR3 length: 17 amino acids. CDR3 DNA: TGCGCCAGCAGTGACCCGACGACTAGCCGTAGCAGGGATACGCAGTATTTT. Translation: CASSDPTTSRSRDTQYF.

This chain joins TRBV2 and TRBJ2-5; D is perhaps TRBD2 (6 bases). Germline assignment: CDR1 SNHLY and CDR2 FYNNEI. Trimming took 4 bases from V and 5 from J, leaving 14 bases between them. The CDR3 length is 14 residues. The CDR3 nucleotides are TGTGCCAGCAGTGGCGGGACTTACGGTGAGACCCAGTACTTC. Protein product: CASSGGTYGETQYF.

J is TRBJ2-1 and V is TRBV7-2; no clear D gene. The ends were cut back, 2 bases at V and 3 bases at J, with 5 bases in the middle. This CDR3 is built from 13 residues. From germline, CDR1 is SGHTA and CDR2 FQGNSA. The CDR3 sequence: CASSLNIYNEQFF. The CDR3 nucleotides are TGTGCCAGCAGCTTAAATATCTACAATGAGCAGTTCTTC. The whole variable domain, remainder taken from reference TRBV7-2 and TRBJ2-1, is GAGVSQSPSNKVTEKGKDVELRCDPISGHTALYWYRQSLGQGLEFLIYFQGNSAPDKSGLPSDRFSAERTGGSVSTLTIQRTQQEDSAVYLCASSLNIYNEQFFGPGTRLTVL.

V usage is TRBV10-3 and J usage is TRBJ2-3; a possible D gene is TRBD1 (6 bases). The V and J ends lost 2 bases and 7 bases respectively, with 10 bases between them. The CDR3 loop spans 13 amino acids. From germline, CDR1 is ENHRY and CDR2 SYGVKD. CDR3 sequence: CAISEPGTNTQYF. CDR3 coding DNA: TGTGCCATCAGTGAGCCGGGGACAAATACGCAGTATTTT.

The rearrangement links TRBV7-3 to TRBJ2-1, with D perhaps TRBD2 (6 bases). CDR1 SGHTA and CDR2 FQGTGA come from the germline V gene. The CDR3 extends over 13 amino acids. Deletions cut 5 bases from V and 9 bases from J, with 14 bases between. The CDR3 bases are TGTGCCAGCAGCCAGACTAGTTCCTCTGAGCAGTTCTTC. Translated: CASSQTSSSEQFF.

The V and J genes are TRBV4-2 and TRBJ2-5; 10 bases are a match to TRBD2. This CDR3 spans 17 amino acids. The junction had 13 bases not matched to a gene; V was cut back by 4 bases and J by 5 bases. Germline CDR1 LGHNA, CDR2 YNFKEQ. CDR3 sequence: CASSPPRVAGGGETQYF. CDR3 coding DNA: TGTGCCAGCAGCCCACCGAGGGTAGCGGGGGGTGGCGAGACCCAGTACTTC.

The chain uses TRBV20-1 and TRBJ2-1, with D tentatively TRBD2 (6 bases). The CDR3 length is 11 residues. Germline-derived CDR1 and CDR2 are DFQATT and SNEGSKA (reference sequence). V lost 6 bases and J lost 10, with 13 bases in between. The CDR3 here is CSAKGRREQFF. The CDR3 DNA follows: TGCAGTGCCAAAGGGAGGAGGGAGCAGTTCTTC.

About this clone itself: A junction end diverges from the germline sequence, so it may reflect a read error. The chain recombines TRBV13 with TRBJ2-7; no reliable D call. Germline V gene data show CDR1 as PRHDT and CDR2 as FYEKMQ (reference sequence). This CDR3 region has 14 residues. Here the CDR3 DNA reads TGTGCCAGCAACTTAGGTCTCAGTACCTACGAGCAGTACTTC. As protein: CASNLGLSTYEQYF.

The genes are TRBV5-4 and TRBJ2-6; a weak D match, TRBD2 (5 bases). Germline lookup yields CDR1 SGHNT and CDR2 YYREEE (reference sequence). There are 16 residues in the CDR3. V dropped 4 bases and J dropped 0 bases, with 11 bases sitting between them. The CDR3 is CASSPPGSSGANVLTF. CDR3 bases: TGTGCCAGCAGCCCCCCGGGGAGCTCTGGGGCCAACGTCCTGACTTTC.

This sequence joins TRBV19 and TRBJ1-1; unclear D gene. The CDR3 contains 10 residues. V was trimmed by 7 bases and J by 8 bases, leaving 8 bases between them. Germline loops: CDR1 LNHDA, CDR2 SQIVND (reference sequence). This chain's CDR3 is CASMNNEAFF. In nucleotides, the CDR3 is TGTGCCAGTATGAACAACGAAGCTTTCTTT.

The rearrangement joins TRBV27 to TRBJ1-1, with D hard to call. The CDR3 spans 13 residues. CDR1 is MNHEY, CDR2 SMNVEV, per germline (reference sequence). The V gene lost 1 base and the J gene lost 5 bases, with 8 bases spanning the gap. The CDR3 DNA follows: TGTGCCAGCAGTTTATGGGCCAGAACTGAAGCTTTCTTT. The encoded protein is CASSLWARTEAFF.

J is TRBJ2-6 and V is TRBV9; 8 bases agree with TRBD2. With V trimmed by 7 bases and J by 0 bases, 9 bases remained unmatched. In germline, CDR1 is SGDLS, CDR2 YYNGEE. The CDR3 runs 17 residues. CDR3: CASERSGGLSGANVLTF. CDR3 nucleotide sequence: TGTGCCAGCGAAAGATCGGGGGGGCTCTCTGGGGCCAACGTCCTGACTTTC. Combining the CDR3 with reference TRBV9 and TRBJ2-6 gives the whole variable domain DSGVTQTPKHLITATGQRVTLRCSPRSGDLSVYWYQQSLDQGLQFLIQYYNGEERAKGNILERFSAQQFPDLHSELNLSSLELGDSALYFCASERSGGLSGANVLTFGAGSRLTVL.

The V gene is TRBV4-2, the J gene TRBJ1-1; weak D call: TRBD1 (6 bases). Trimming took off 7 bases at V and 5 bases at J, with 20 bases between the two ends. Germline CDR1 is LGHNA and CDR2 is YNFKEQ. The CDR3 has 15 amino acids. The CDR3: CASTPGGGNPTEAFF. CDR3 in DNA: TGTGCCAGCACCCCGGGGGGCGGGAACCCGACTGAAGCTTTCTTT.

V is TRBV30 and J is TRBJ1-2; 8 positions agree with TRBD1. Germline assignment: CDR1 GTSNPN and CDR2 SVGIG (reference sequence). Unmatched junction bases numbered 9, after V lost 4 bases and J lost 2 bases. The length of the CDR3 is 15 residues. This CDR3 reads CAWTPRRTGNYGYTF. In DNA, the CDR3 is TGTGCCTGGACCCCCCGGAGGACAGGGAACTATGGCTACACCTTC.

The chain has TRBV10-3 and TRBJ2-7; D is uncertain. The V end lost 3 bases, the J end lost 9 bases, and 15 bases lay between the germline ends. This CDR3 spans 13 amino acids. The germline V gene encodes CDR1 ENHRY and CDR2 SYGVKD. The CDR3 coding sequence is TGTGCCATCAGTGATCCGGTCCTCCCTCTGCAGTACTTC. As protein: CAISDPVLPLQYF.

CDR3 residues: CAWTGGAVFGYTF. CDR3 coding DNA: TGTGCCTGGACCGGGGGGGCAGTTTTCGGCTACACCTTC. The chain couples TRBV30 to TRBJ1-2; TRBD1 might be the D (6 bases). Germline values: CDR1 GTSNPN, CDR2 SVGIG (reference sequence). V was cut by 4 bases and J by 8 bases, with 17 bases left in between. The CDR3 extends over 13 amino acids.

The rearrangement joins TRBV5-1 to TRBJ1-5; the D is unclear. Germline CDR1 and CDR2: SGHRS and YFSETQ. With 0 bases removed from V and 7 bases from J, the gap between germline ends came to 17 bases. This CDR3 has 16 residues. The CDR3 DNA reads TGCGCCAGCAGCTTGGCCCCCCTAGGGAGTGAACAGCCCCAGCATTTT. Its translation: CASSLAPLGSEQPQHF.

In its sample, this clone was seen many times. The CDR3 nucleotides read TGCAGCGTTGAAGAAAGAAACACAGATGGCTACACCTTC. The encoded protein is CSVEERNTDGYTF. The chain couples TRBV29-1 to TRBJ1-2; D uncertain. Germline CDR1 reads SQVTM; CDR2 reads ANQGSEA. This CDR3 has 13 residues. Trimming cost V 0 bases and J 6 bases, with 11 bases left between them.

In DNA, the CDR3 is TGTGCCAGCACCGCTCGCGTCCAAAGCACAGATACGCAGTATTTT. Its protein product is CASTARVQSTDTQYF. V is TRBV6-1 and J is TRBJ2-3, with unresolved D. Trimming cost V 7 bases and J 0 bases, with 14 bases left between them. The CDR3 totals 15 residues. CDR1 and CDR2 (germline): MNHNS, SASEGT.

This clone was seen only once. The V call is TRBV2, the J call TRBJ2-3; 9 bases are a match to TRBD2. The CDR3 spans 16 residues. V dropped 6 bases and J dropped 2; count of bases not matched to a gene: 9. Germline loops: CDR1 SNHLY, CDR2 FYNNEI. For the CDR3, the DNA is TGTGCCAGCAGGGTCCTTAGCGGGGGCCCCACAGATACGCAGTATTTT. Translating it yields CASRVLSGGPTDTQYF.

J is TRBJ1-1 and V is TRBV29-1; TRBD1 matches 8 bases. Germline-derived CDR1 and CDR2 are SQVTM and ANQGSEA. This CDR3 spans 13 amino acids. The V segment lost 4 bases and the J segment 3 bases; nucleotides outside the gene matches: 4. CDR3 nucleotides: TGCAGCGTTGTTTCACAGGGGGACACTGAAGCTTTCTTT. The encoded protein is CSVVSQGDTEAFF.

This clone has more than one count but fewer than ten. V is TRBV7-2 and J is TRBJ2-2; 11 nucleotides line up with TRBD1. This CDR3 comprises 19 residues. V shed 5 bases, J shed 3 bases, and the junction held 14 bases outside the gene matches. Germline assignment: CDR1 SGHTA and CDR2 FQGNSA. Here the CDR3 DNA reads TGTGCCAGCAGCCCCGCCCGGGACAGGGGGTGGATTGACACCGGGGAGCTGTTTTTT. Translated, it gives CASSPARDRGWIDTGELFF.